A selection of T cell receptor beta chains follows, all from one sample in a study of beta chain features in type 1 diabetes. Data came from immunoSEQ multiplex PCR; TCRdb stores just in-frame clones and leaves some out. The repertoire consists of some 350,000 clones, with around a tenth occurring once and the leading ten covering 0.55% to 0.75%. The sequenced sample was central memory CD4+ T cells from blood. These receptors were obtained from a man in his thirties or forties with type 1 diabetes. Both conserved end residues are part of each CDR3. A D gene is named only where the DNA matches it firmly. Expanded clones are given a class, and other clones once, few, many or no size at all.

NA,TRBV28,TRBJ1-1,NA,15,CASSLGGDLNTEAFF,TGTGCCAGCAGCCTGGGGGGGGACCTGAACACTGAAGCTTTCTTT
NA,TRBV9,TRBJ1-5,NA,15,CASSVGAGNNQPQHF,TGTGCCAGCAGCGTAGGAGCAGGTAACAATCAGCCCCAGCATTTT
NA,TRBV11-2,TRBJ2-7,few,11,CASGGRYEQYF,TGTGCCAGCGGGGGGAGATACGAGCAGTACTTC
NA,TRBV21-1,TRBJ2-7,NA,16,CASSKGPLAGFYEQYF,TGTGCCAGCAGCAAAGGACCCCTAGCGGGGTTCTACGAGCAGTACTTC
NA,TRBV9,TRBJ2-1,many,14,CASSVGLGGNEQFF,TGTGCCAGCAGCGTAGGCCTGGGGGGTAATGAGCAGTTCTTC
NA,TRBV28,TRBJ2-1,many,15,CASTIGGLTYNEQFF,TGTGCCAGCACCATCGGGGGGCTTACCTACAATGAGCAGTTCTTC
NA,TRBV10-3,TRBJ2-3,many,12,CASTSTADTQYF,TGTGCCAGCACCTCAACGGCAGATACGCAGTATTTT
NA,TRBV6-5,TRBJ2-1,many,15,CASRPPGHFYNEQFF,TGTGCCAGCAGGCCCCCGGGACACTTTTACAATGAGCAGTTCTTC
TRBD1,TRBV9,TRBJ2-7,NA,13,CASRTGVSYEQYF,TGTGCCAGCCGGACAGGGGTCTCCTACGAGCAGTACTTC
NA,TRBV18,TRBJ2-6,few,15,CASSYRVSGANVLTF,TGTGCCAGCTCGTACAGGGTATCTGGGGCCAACGTCCTGACTTTC
NA,TRBV5-6,TRBJ2-3,NA,13,CASSLQLTDTQYF,TGTGCCAGCAGCCTACAGCTCACAGATACGCAGTATTTT
TRBD2,TRBV7-3,TRBJ2-3,NA,15,CASSFSGRNADTQYF,TGTGCCAGCAGCTTTAGCGGGAGGAATGCAGATACGCAGTATTTT
TRBD2,TRBV28,TRBJ2-7,NA,15,CASSRTSGSSYEQYF,TGTGCCAGCAGTCGGACTAGCGGGAGCTCCTACGAGCAGTACTTC
NA,TRBV5-1,TRBJ2-4,NA,17,CASSPSVLGDAKNIQYF,TGCGCCAGCAGCCCCTCAGTATTGGGGGACGCCAAAAACATTCAGTACTTC
NA,TRBV9,TRBJ2-1,few,12,CASSVGYNEQFF,TGTGCCAGCAGCGTGGGGTACAATGAGCAGTTCTTC
NA,TRBV7-9,TRBJ1-1,NA,14,CASSLSVMNTEAFF,TGTGCCAGCAGCTTATCAGTTATGAACACTGAAGCTTTCTTT
NA,TRBV11-2,TRBJ1-1,NA,15,CASSLGEMRNTEAFF,TGTGCCAGCAGCTTAGGGGAGATGAGGAACACTGAAGCTTTCTTT